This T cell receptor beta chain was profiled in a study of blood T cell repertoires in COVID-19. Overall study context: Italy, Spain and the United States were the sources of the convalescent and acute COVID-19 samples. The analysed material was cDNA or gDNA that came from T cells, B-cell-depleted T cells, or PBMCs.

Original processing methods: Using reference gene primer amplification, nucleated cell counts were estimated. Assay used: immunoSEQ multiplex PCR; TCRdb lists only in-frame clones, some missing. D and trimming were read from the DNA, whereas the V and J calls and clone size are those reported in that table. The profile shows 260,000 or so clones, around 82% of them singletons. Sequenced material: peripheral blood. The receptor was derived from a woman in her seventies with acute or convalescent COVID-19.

The CDR3 loop reads CASSSGLAGGQETQYF. The CDR3 DNA follows: TGTGCCAGCAGTTCGGGACTAGCGGGGGGTCAAGAGACCCAGTACTTC. The rearrangement uses TRBV7-2 and TRBJ2-5; 15 nucleotides match TRBD2. This CDR3 contains 16 residues. Germline CDR1 is SGHTA and CDR2 is FQGNSA. Unmatched junction bases numbered 4, after V lost 6 bases and J lost 2 bases.